This T cell receptor (beta chain) comes out of a study of cytomegalovirus exposure and HLA in healthy donors (dated by TCRdb to 2016 to 2017). For context, the study as a whole: An earlier analysis of 587 of the donors reported roughly 300 Gb of sequence data and 117 million unique TCR beta sequences from about 200 million T cells. Roughly 300 gigabases of sequencing data and approximately 85 million unique TCR sequences were included in an early release covering 550 to 800 HLA-typed donors. The genetic ancestry cluster associated with self-reported Caucasian donors included roughly four fifths of the 398 genotyped donors. The study aimed to test whether cataloging public T cell receptors could reveal signatures of past pathogen exposure. The study used immunosequencing to profile the T cell repertoires of approximately 630 subjects and linked those repertoires to cytomegalovirus serostatus. Along with the roughly 670-subject first cohort, a separate validation cohort of over a hundred different subjects was used. To predict cytomegalovirus infection status, the study brought together high-throughput TCR immunosequencing, statistical association of individual TCRs with disease status, and machine learning. To study patterns of TCR occurrence, a later analysis re-analyzed previously published TCR beta repertoires from 650 to 750 donors and added high-resolution HLA genotyping. Rather than drawing on any new phenotypic data, the later analysis identified candidate immune exposures from TCR beta sequences and the way those sequences occurred across donors. In an earlier analysis of roughly 600 of the donors, high-throughput TCR beta sequencing was used to judge whether each TCR beta V gene segment behaved as functional or pseudogenic. Donor age, sex, ethnicity and CMV serostatus were compiled alongside the repertoire data. A later genetic analysis took genome-wide SNP genotypes for about three fifths of the 666 donors and used that subset as a discovery cohort. Every repertoire in the discovery cohort had been generated on one and the same sequencing platform. HLA typing covered class I and class II loci at four-digit resolution. The number of donors typed differed by locus, with roughly 620-630 for A, B, C, DRB1 and DQB1, 522 for DQA1, approximately 580 for DPA1, and some 470 for DPB1. Five DR-DQ haplotypes were treated as single units for association and clustering because of strong linkage in the cohort. Across approximately 400 genotyped donors of the cohort, an average of roughly 230,000 unique TCR beta nucleotide sequences per donor were sequenced, and roughly 17% of those sequences were non-productive.

The study at large found these results: The study gave a list of about 170 TCR beta chains associated with cytomegalovirus. It was suggested by the authors that the approach could potentially be generalized to other disease states and immunological phenotypes. Linkage disequilibrium might explain the correlated functional status among segregating V segments, but an unknown experimental factor could not be excluded. In a later analysis, 15,000 to 20,000 TCR beta sequences were associated with specific HLA alleles at a false discovery rate of 0.05. A later analysis found that most CMV-associated TCR beta chains appeared HLA-restricted, with HLA associations seemingly driven largely by CMV exposure. Presence/absence analyses assumed roughly uniform sequencing depth across donors, an assumption that may not hold. In vitro tests confirmed that a few of the cytomegalovirus-associated TCR beta chains recognize cytomegalovirus antigens. For the cohort, immune exposure information was limited to CMV serostatus. The 87-base-pair reads could not distinguish some IMGT-functional V segments, including TRBV6-2 and TRBV6-3, so those segments were excluded. The sequencing pipeline was judged likely to have produced a cluster of highly shared sequence variants as a technical artifact. Compared with equally common non-associated chains, HLA-associated TCR beta chains in a later analysis were more clonally expanded and had lower generation probabilities. A further reported finding was that TCR beta sequences accurately predicted the HLA-A and HLA-B alleles for most subjects in the first cohort. In this cohort, only TCR beta chains were sequenced, and detectable features were limited by the absence of alpha or paired-chain data. In a later genetic analysis, fewer N-insertions in productive TCRs were reported among donors in an Asian-associated ancestry cluster than the approximately 710-donor mean. Broadly in line with IMGT annotations, most TCR beta V segments showed up in productive rearrangements about 87% or about 30% of the time in an earlier analysis of approximately 600 of the donors. When HLA alleles, especially DR and DQ, strongly co-occurred, TCR associations were difficult to assign to individual alleles. Most TCR sequences were seen in very few donors, while some public TCRs were found in many individuals. According to a later analysis, parvovirus B19, influenza, CMV and Epstein-Barr virus appeared linked to several top co-occurrence clusters. HLA typing was unavailable for some donors at each locus, so association tests used only the typed subset. Over 15 rarely observed V segments, including chromosome 9 orphons, were excluded from the earlier analysis of about 500 of the donors because counts were too low. The classifier was reported to diagnose cytomegalovirus status with high specificity and sensitivity in both the original and validation cohorts. In a later analysis, TCR association rates were found to vary across HLA loci, with the most associated TCRs seen for DRB1 alleles and the fewest for HLA-C alleles. An association between a missense DCLRE1C variant and V-gene and J-gene trimming of TCR beta chains was found in a later genetic analysis and replicated in an independent cohort.

The library came from the immunoSEQ multiplex PCR assay. The multiplex PCR relied on a mix of 60 forward primers for TCR Vbeta segments and 13 reverse primers for TCR Jbeta segments. Amplification of the CDR3 region of rearranged TCR beta genes was performed with a multiplex PCR assay on genomic DNA. Amplified TCR beta libraries were sequenced as 87-base-pair reads on the Illumina HiSeq System. The study's own analysis went as follows. A later analysis tallied roughly 80 million unique TCR beta chains across the 666 repertoires, and 10 million to 11 million of those chains were shared by two or more donors. To remove PCR and sequencing errors, raw reads were error-corrected and collapsed into unique sequences using a nearest-neighbor algorithm that merged closely related sequences. V, D and J gene segments were assigned by aligning CDR3 sequences to IMGT reference sequences. Each retained sequence needed at least a six-nucleotide match to both a V gene segment and a J gene segment. A rearrangement counted as productive if the CDR3 had no stop codons and remained in frame with V and J, and every other rearrangement counted as non-productive. CDR3 was defined according to IMGT convention as the region running from the second conserved V-encoded cysteine to the conserved J-encoded phenylalanine. In an earlier analysis of some 550 of the donors, sequences lacking an unambiguous match to a single V gene segment were excluded. An earlier analysis of about 600 of the donors called V segments functional above 56.7% productive rearrangements and segregating when the between-donor standard deviation exceeded 5%. To diagnose cytomegalovirus status from the catalog of TCR beta chain sequences, a statistical classification framework was built. In a later analysis, V and J genes were assigned by comparing TCR nucleotide sequences against IMGT/GENE-DB human TR gene sequences. In a later analysis, CDR3 sequences and most-parsimonious VDJ recombination scenarios were assigned using the TCRdist pipeline. A later analysis defined each TCR beta chain by its CDR3 amino acid sequence plus V-gene family, and excluded reads lacking a unique V-gene family. To address suspected cross-contamination and a sequencing artifact, a later analysis removed roughly 580 highly shared, low-generation-probability nucleotide sequences. In a later analysis, a clonal expansion index was calculated for each public chain from normalized within-repertoire ranks of inferred template counts. A later analysis computed generation probabilities with a VDJ recombination model fitted to out-of-frame rearrangements, and checked the results against IGoR. In a later analysis, hypergeometric tests were used to score TCR-TCR, TCR-HLA and TCR-CMV co-occurrence, with a repertoire-size bias correction applied to TCR pairs. To estimate false discovery rates, a later analysis permuted the HLA or CMV assignments 20 times. A later analysis grouped co-occurring TCRs with DBSCAN, adding TCRdist sequence similarity when clustering within HLA-allele-positive subsets. For co-occurrence clustering, repertoires with fewer than 30,000 or more than 120,000 public chains were excluded, along with a handful of repertoires with anomalous nucleotide sharing. TCRdb retrieved this table from immuneACCESS and kept in-frame rearrangements only. Not all clones are present; in checked studies, unresolved V genes account for under half, and no reason is known for the remainder. V and J calls and clone size are given by that table; D and trimming were obtained from the DNA. The record for this sample contains 93,000 or so clones. The ten largest make up 3.5% of the sample.

The CDR3 spans 14 residues, from the cysteine through the phenylalanine. Of the read, only the CDR3 DNA is kept; its 42 bases are in frame from base 1. The trim is 9 bases for V and 1 base for J, with a gap of 13 bases between the germline ends. The germline V gene encodes CDR1 LNHDA and CDR2 SQIVND (reference sequence). In total, fewer than 750 healthy bone marrow donors made up the cohort. All cohort members were sampled while nominally healthy, although unrecorded immune exposures were likely present. The donor was CMV seronegative and was included in the group of over 300 seronegative cohort members. Each donor provided a peripheral blood sample, and peripheral blood mononuclear cells were used for TCR beta sequencing. The Qiagen DNeasy Blood Extraction Kit was used to extract genomic DNA from the blood cell samples. Turning to this clone: The specificity of this receptor is unknown.

The chain employs TRBV19 and TRBJ1-5; D gene: possibly TRBD1, on 6 matching bases. The sequence derives from a man aged 40-50 years in good health and CMV-seronegative. Material for sequencing was PBMCs. The CDR3 region: CASAHDRSNQPQHF. In nucleotides, the sequence is TGTGCCAGCGCCCATGACAGGAGCAATCAGCCCCAGCATTTT.